This T cell receptor (beta chain) was sequenced in a study of cytomegalovirus exposure and HLA in healthy donors. Use of 60 Vbeta and 13 Jbeta primers characterized the PCR. Profiled with immunoSEQ multiplex PCR; TCRdb holds only in-frame clones, not every one. The table has 100,000 to 150,000 clones, 70% to 80% seen once. Trimming cost V 0 bases and J 3 bases; bases outside gene matches: 5. CDR3 size: 15 residues. The germline gives CDR1 LNHNV, CDR2 YYDKDF (reference sequence). Study results and limitations: The study put under 200 TCR beta chains on its list as cytomegalovirus-associated. A further, later analysis showed that HLA-associated TCR beta chains (compared with equally common others) were more clonally expanded. Per published accounts, TCR beta sequences correctly predicted the HLA-A and HLA-B alleles of most subjects.

In regard to this clone: Its antigen is as yet unknown.

This clonotype originated in a female donor in good health and CMV-seropositive. Sequenced material: PBMCs. This rearrangement joins TRBV15 to TRBJ2-7; 7 positions agree with TRBD1. CDR3: CATSRDPGQSYEQYF. CDR3 DNA sequence: TGTGCCACCAGCAGAGATCCGGGACAGAGCTACGAGCAGTACTTC. The whole variable domain, filled in from reference TRBV15 and TRBJ2-7, reads DAMVIQNPRYQVTQFGKPVTLSCSQTLNHNVMYWYQQKSSQAPKLLFHYYDKDFNNEADTPDNFQSRRPNTSFCFLDIRSPGLGDTAMYLCATSRDPGQSYEQYFGPGTRLTVT.